This TCR beta chain is drawn from a study of response to subunit inactivated influenza vaccine. Study-wide points: The authors suggested that every seasonal influenza vaccination recruits few new T cells.

Turning to this clonotype: Its antigen remains unknown.

One entry per CDR3 protein, called by TCRdb with MiXCR from the RT-PCR reads. This table holds 500,000 to 600,000 distinct CDR3 sequences, approximately 7.1% found once. V dropped 1 base and J dropped 6 bases, with 10 bases sitting between them. The length of the CDR3 is 14 residues. Germline values: CDR1 SGHTA, CDR2 FQGNSA. The rearrangement links TRBV7-2 to TRBJ2-1; no firm D call. This clonotype originated in a man aged 45 to 70 who received an inactivated influenza vaccine. Sequencing used PBMCs from blood, obtained less than 25 months after vaccination. The CDR3 is CASSLVISGNEQFF. The CDR3 DNA sequence: TGTGCCAGCAGCTTAGTAATTTCTGGCAATGAGCAGTTCTTC.